This T cell receptor (beta chain) was found in a study of neurological immune-mediated disorders. Study-level findings and limits: When the repertoires were sorted by phylogenetic grouping, those of 18 of 34 multiple sclerosis patients ended up in one related-CDR3 cluster, a possible signature.

This clonotype was observed many times. Its antigen is unknown. TCRdb ran MiXCR on the 5' RACE reads and lists one entry per CDR3 protein. The sample gives some 10,000 distinct CDR3 sequences, 22% of which show up once; approximately 13% is in the top ten. The length of the CDR3 is 13 residues. Germline V gene lookup returns CDR1 MNHEY and CDR2 SVGAGI. Trimming took off 10 bases at V and 7 bases at J, with 20 bases between the two ends. V is TRBV6-5 and J is TRBJ2-7; weak D call: TRBD2 (6 bases). This TCR was recovered from a woman in her 40s with multiple sclerosis. Material: CD8+ T cells from blood. As DNA, the CDR3 is TGTGCCATACCGGCAGGGAAGGGGAGGGAGCAGTACTTC. Its translation is CAIPAGKGREQYF.